These 29 T cell receptor beta chains were sequenced from one sample in a study of blood T cell repertoires in COVID-19. Method: immunoSEQ multiplex PCR; TCRdb's copy keeps in-frame clones and lacks some. The sample shows 120,000 to 150,000 clones, 90% of them seen only once. Sequencing used peripheral blood. These receptors all come from a woman of 80 years or more with acute or convalescent COVID-19.

On this clone itself: The same CDR3 also results from other DNA sequences found in this sample. The chain recombines TRBV5-1 with TRBJ2-5; possibly TRBD1 for D (5 bases). The CDR3 consists of 13 residues. V gave up 5 bases and J gave up 4 bases, with 12 bases separating them. Germline loops: CDR1 SGHRS, CDR2 YFSETQ. This CDR3 is CASSFGQGETQYF. The CDR3, as DNA: TGCGCCAGCAGTTTCGGACAAGGAGAGACCCAGTACTTC.

DNA for the CDR3: TGTGCCAGCAAGGAGAGGGTAGATACGCAGTATTTT. Its translation is CASKERVDTQYF. The chain employs TRBV2 and TRBJ2-3; TRBD2 might be the D (5 bases). The germline V gene has CDR1 SNHLY and CDR2 FYNNEI. V gave up 7 bases and J gave up 5 bases, with 10 bases separating them. This CDR3 region has 12 residues.

The rearrangement links TRBV5-1 to TRBJ1-2; TRBD1 matches at 7 bases. Trimming cost V 3 bases and J 0 bases; bases outside gene matches: 2. CDR1 SGHRS and CDR2 YFSETQ come from the germline V gene. The CDR3 loop spans 14 amino acids. The CDR3 loop reads CASSWDSANYGYTF. CDR3 sequence (DNA): TGCGCCAGCAGCTGGGACAGCGCTAACTATGGCTACACCTTC.

The rearrangement links TRBV19 to TRBJ2-7, with 7 bases lining up with TRBD1. J was trimmed by 5 bases and V by 10 bases; bases with no gene match: 11. The CDR3 is 13 amino acids. Germline loops: CDR1 LNHDA, CDR2 SQIVND (reference sequence). This chain's CDR3 is CATQGDKSNEQYF. The CDR3 DNA is TGTGCCACGCAGGGGGATAAGTCCAACGAGCAGTACTTC.

V and J are TRBV10-3 and TRBJ2-2; TRBD1 matches at 9 bases. V dropped 6 bases and J dropped 5; count of bases not matched to a gene: 7. The germline V gene encodes CDR1 ENHRY and CDR2 SYGVKD. The CDR3 is 15 amino acids. The CDR3 nucleotides read TGTGCCATCAGGGCTGGGACAGGGAAGACCGGGGAGCTGTTTTTT. Protein sequence: CAIRAGTGKTGELFF.

The V call is TRBV6-1, the J call TRBJ2-7; a possible D gene is TRBD2 (5 bases). The V end lost 3 bases, the J end lost 0 bases, and 9 bases lay between the germline ends. Germline CDR1 MNHNS, CDR2 SASEGT. The CDR3 length is 14 residues. The CDR3 loop is CASSEIGDSYEQYF. In nucleotides, the CDR3 is TGTGCCAGCAGTGAGATCGGGGACTCCTACGAGCAGTACTTC.

This chain links TRBV7-9 with TRBJ1-3, with 7 bases aligning to TRBD1. The CDR3 has 16 amino acids. Germline lookup yields CDR1 SEHNR and CDR2 FQNEAQ (reference sequence). Unmatched junction bases numbered 6, after V lost 4 bases and J lost 0 bases. CDR3 coding DNA: TGTGCCAGCAGCTACCCCACAGGGGCCTCTGGAAACACCATATATTTT. Translating it yields CASSYPTGASGNTIYF.

This clone is a singleton in its sample. V gene TRBV24-1 combines with J gene TRBJ2-3; the D gene is possibly TRBD1 (6 bases). The CDR3 contains 15 residues. The V gene lost 6 bases and the J gene lost 0 bases, with 12 bases spanning the gap. In germline, CDR1 is KGHDR, CDR2 SFDVKD. The CDR3 bases are TGTGCCACCAGTACCGGGACATCGAGCACAGATACGCAGTATTTT. Residues: CATSTGTSSTDTQYF.

The chain's CDR3 is CASSADRGWGEQYF. For the CDR3, the DNA is TGCGCCAGCAGCGCCGACAGGGGGTGGGGCGAGCAGTACTTC. The genes are TRBV5-1 and TRBJ2-7, with 9 bases lining up with TRBD1. V lost 4 bases to trimming and J lost 6 bases; unmatched junction nucleotides: 8. Germline V gives CDR1 SGHRS, CDR2 YFSETQ. CDR3 size: 14 residues.

This sequence joins TRBV6-6 and TRBJ2-7; D might be TRBD2 (6 bases). Germline V gene data show CDR1 as MNHNY and CDR2 as SVGAGI (reference sequence). The CDR3 loop spans 15 amino acids. V was pared by 0 bases and J by 4 bases, with 13 bases between. DNA for the CDR3: TGTGCCAGCAGTTACTCGAGGGGCCGGGGGTACGAGCAGTACTTC. This gives the protein CASSYSRGRGYEQYF.

This sequence joins TRBV5-4 and TRBJ2-5, with 9 positions matching TRBD1. V shed 3 bases and J 2 bases; nucleotides not matched to a gene: 5. Per germline, CDR1 SGHNT and CDR2 YYREEE (reference sequence). This CDR3 is built from 15 residues. CDR3 region: CASSSPGQGQETQYF. CDR3 nucleotides: TGTGCCAGCAGCTCCCCGGGACAGGGACAAGAGACCCAGTACTTC.

This sequence joins TRBV13 and TRBJ1-1; D perhaps matches TRBD1 (5 bases). Per germline, CDR1 PRHDT and CDR2 FYEKMQ (reference sequence). The CDR3 loop spans 15 amino acids. Trimming left V 5 bases short and J 1 base short, with 14 bases between. The CDR3 protein is CASSTPMTANTEAFF. The DNA for the CDR3 is TGTGCCAGCAGCACCCCTATGACAGCGAACACTGAAGCTTTCTTT.

The genes are TRBV10-3 and TRBJ2-7; 9 bases fit TRBD1. Germline V CDR1 and CDR2: ENHRY, SYGVKD. The CDR3 is made up of 14 amino acids. V was pared by 2 bases and J by 4 bases, with 3 bases of the junction left unmatched. CDR3 nucleotide sequence: TGTGCCATCAGTGAGGACAGGGGGAGGTACGAGCAGTACTTC. Its translation: CAISEDRGRYEQYF.

The rearrangement links TRBV5-6 to TRBJ1-1; D call uncertain. Germline CDR1 is SGHDT and CDR2 is YYEEEE. This CDR3 has 12 residues. Trimming left V 1 base short and J 10 bases short, with 11 bases between. The CDR3 nucleotides read TGTGCCAGCAGCTTGCAGACAAGCGGAGCTTTCTTT. Translation gives CASSLQTSGAFF.

J is TRBJ2-1 and V is TRBV7-2, with D possibly being TRBD2 (6 bases). Trimming left V 1 base short and J 5 bases short, with 12 bases between. This CDR3 region has 15 residues. Germline CDR1 reads SGHTA; CDR2 reads FQGNSA. CDR3 amino acids: CASSLGTIPNNEQFF. The DNA for the CDR3 is TGTGCCAGCAGCTTAGGGACTATACCTAACAATGAGCAGTTCTTC.

The chain joins TRBV6-5 to TRBJ2-7; perhaps TRBD2 as D (6 bases). The CDR3 loop spans 16 amino acids. Between the trimmed V and J ends, which lost 0 bases and 1 base, there was a span of 13 bases. Germline loops: CDR1 MNHEY, CDR2 SVGAGI. The CDR3 nucleotides read TGTGCCAGCAGTTACTCGAGGCCAGGGAGGTCCTACGAGCAGTACTTC. This translates into CASSYSRPGRSYEQYF.

The gene calls are TRBV18 and TRBJ2-5; D gene ambiguous. Germline V lookup: CDR1 KGHSH, CDR2 LQKENI. Trimming removed 2 bases at V and 1 base at J, with 5 bases between. The CDR3 sequence is 13 residues long. In DNA, the CDR3 is TGTGCCAGCTCACCATACTTCCAAGAGACCCAGTACTTC. Protein sequence: CASSPYFQETQYF.

CDR3 region: CASSRTGRGDTQYF. CDR3 bases: TGTGCCAGCAGTAGGACAGGCCGGGGGGATACGCAGTATTTT. The chain is built from TRBV28 and TRBJ2-3; the D gene is possibly TRBD1 (7 bases). Trimming left V 5 bases short and J 6 bases short, with 15 bases between. Germline CDR1 and CDR2: MDHEN and SYDVKM. The CDR3 extends over 14 amino acids.

V gene TRBV5-1 combines with J gene TRBJ2-3, with D tentatively TRBD1 (6 bases). This CDR3 is built from 15 residues. V lost 0 bases to trimming and J lost 1 base, with 9 bases between them. CDR1 and CDR2 (germline): SGHRS, YFSETQ. The CDR3 here is CASSLEPGGTDTQYF. The CDR3 DNA is TGCGCCAGCAGCTTGGAGCCAGGGGGCACAGATACGCAGTATTTT.

This chain connects TRBV4-2 to TRBJ1-6; tentative D call: TRBD1 (5 bases). The V gene lost 6 bases and the J gene lost 8 bases, with 14 bases spanning the gap. The CDR3 length is 14 residues. The germline gives CDR1 LGHNA, CDR2 YNFKEQ. The CDR3 sequence is CASSARGLDSPLHF. As DNA, the CDR3 is TGTGCCAGCAGTGCACGGGGGTTGGATTCACCCCTCCACTTT.

The chain recombines TRBV7-2 with TRBJ1-4; tentative D call: TRBD1 (6 bases). Trimming cost V 5 bases and J 3 bases, with 13 bases left between them. From germline, CDR1 is SGHTA and CDR2 FQGNSA. The CDR3 spans 15 residues. The CDR3 spells CASSQIRGPNEKLFF. The CDR3 nucleotides are TGTGCCAGCAGCCAAATCAGGGGACCTAATGAAAAACTGTTTTTT.

The gene calls are TRBV2 and TRBJ1-5; D remains ambiguous. CDR1 is SNHLY and CDR2 is FYNNEI in the germline V gene. The CDR3 loop spans 14 amino acids. V was shortened by 4 bases and J by 3 bases, with 10 bases between the two germline ends. This CDR3 is CASSGSGYNQPQHF. CDR3 nucleotides: TGTGCCAGCAGTGGAAGCGGATACAATCAGCCCCAGCATTTT.

J is TRBJ1-2 and V is TRBV4-3; D uncertain. The length of the CDR3 is 16 residues. Trimming removed 4 bases at V and 4 bases at J, with 19 bases between. Germline V gene data show CDR1 as LGHNA and CDR2 as YSLEER. CDR3: CASSPAATGLGYGYTF. The DNA of the CDR3 is TGCGCCAGCAGCCCTGCGGCCACGGGGTTGGGCTATGGCTACACCTTC.

This clone has only one observation. The chain couples TRBV6-5 to TRBJ1-3; D remains ambiguous. This CDR3 comprises 13 residues. Deletions cut 11 bases from V and 1 base from J, with 12 bases between. The germline CDR1 and CDR2 sequences are MNHEY and SVGAGI. CDR3 residues: CASVPPSGNTIYF. In nucleotides, the CDR3 is TGTGCCTCCGTCCCCCCTTCTGGAAACACCATATATTTT.

The CDR3: CASSEQGQGLETQYF. In DNA, the CDR3 is TGTGCCAGCAGTGAGCAGGGACAGGGGTTGGAGACCCAGTACTTC. This rearrangement joins TRBV2 to TRBJ2-5, with TRBD1 identical over 10 bases. CDR1 and CDR2 (germline): SNHLY, FYNNEI. Unmatched junction bases numbered 6, after V lost 3 bases and J lost 5 bases. The CDR3 loop spans 15 amino acids.

This CDR3 reads CASSAADRGDEQYF. CDR3 nucleotide sequence: TGTGCCAGCAGTGCCGCGGACAGGGGAGACGAGCAGTACTTC. The rearrangement joins TRBV25-1 to TRBJ2-7; 9 bases line up with TRBD1. This CDR3 region has 14 residues. Trimming cost V 4 bases and J 5 bases; bases outside gene matches: 6. Germline lookup yields CDR1 MGHDK and CDR2 SYGVNS.

CDR3 sequence reads: CASSKGQFTDTQYF. The CDR3 nucleotides are TGTGCCAGTAGTAAAGGACAGTTCACAGATACGCAGTATTTT. This chain links TRBV19 with TRBJ2-3; TRBD1 is a possible D gene (6 bases). From germline, CDR1 is LNHDA and CDR2 SQIVND (reference sequence). V lost 4 bases and J lost 2, with 10 bases in between. The CDR3 loop spans 14 amino acids. Supplemented by reference TRBV19 and TRBJ2-3, the full variable domain reads DGGITQSPKYLFRKEGQNVTLSCEQNLNHDAMYWYRQDPGQGLRLIYYSQIVNDFQKGDIAEGYSVSREKKESFPLTVTSAQKNPTAFYLCASSKGQFTDTQYFGPGTRLTVL.

J is TRBJ1-1 and V is TRBV19; TRBD1 is a possible D gene (5 bases). Per germline, CDR1 LNHDA and CDR2 SQIVND (reference sequence). V shed 3 bases and J shed 6 bases, with 11 bases lying between them. CDR3 length equals 13 residues. The CDR3 reads CASSILGGSEAFF. The DNA for the CDR3 is TGTGCCAGTAGTATCCTGGGGGGATCTGAAGCTTTCTTT.

The V gene is TRBV6-5, the J gene TRBJ1-1, with a weak D call TRBD1 (6 bases). The CDR3 extends over 13 amino acids. V lost 6 bases, J lost 5 bases, and 13 bases lay in between. CDR1 MNHEY and CDR2 SVGAGI come from the germline V gene. CDR3 loop: CASRDNRETEAFF. CDR3 sequence (DNA): TGTGCCAGCAGGGATAACAGGGAGACTGAAGCTTTCTTT.